The rows below give T cell receptor beta chains drawn from one sample of a study of blood T cell repertoires in COVID-19. Sequenced by immunoSEQ multiplex PCR; TCRdb stores in-frame clones only, minus some. The sample shows some 120,000 clones, around 86% of them seen only once. Sequencing was performed on peripheral blood. These receptors were taken from a woman in her fifties or sixties who had recovered from COVID-19. Both conserved end residues are part of each CDR3. Each record gives: clone size, J gene, D gene, V gene, CDR3 DNA, CDR3 protein. D genes are given only for firm matches. For some rows the clone size is stated as once, few or many, or as a class when expanded; others skip it.

abundance: .
j_gene: TRBJ1-2
d_gene: .
v_gene: TRBV5-1
CDR3nt: TGCGCCAGCAACTGGGGGGGAGGAGAAGGCTACACCTTC
CDR3aa: CASNWGGGEGYTF

abundance: .
j_gene: TRBJ1-1
d_gene: .
v_gene: TRBV7-2
CDR3nt: TGTGCCAGCAGCTTAGGACATCTGAACACTGAAGCTTTCTTT
CDR3aa: CASSLGHLNTEAFF

abundance: .
j_gene: TRBJ2-1
d_gene: TRBD1
v_gene: TRBV6-5
CDR3nt: TGTGCCAGCAGCCGACAGGGGGTTTACAATGAGCAGTTCTTC
CDR3aa: CASSRQGVYNEQFF

abundance: .
j_gene: TRBJ1-2
d_gene: TRBD1
v_gene: TRBV14
CDR3nt: TGTGCCAGCAGCAGGCCGGGACAGGGCTCCTATGGCTACACCTTC
CDR3aa: CASSRPGQGSYGYTF

abundance: .
j_gene: TRBJ2-6
d_gene: .
v_gene: TRBV15
CDR3nt: TGTGCCACCAGCAGCAGGGGTTCTGGGGCCAACGTCCTGACTTTC
CDR3aa: CATSSRGSGANVLTF

abundance: .
j_gene: TRBJ2-7
d_gene: TRBD2
v_gene: TRBV27
CDR3nt: TGTGCCAGCAGGACTAGCGGGTCATTCTCCTACGAGCAGTACTTC
CDR3aa: CASRTSGSFSYEQYF

abundance: .
j_gene: TRBJ2-7
d_gene: .
v_gene: TRBV7-2
CDR3nt: TGTGCCAGCGGCACAGTTCCTTCCTACGAGCAGTACTTC
CDR3aa: CASGTVPSYEQYF

abundance: once
j_gene: TRBJ2-1
d_gene: TRBD2
v_gene: TRBV2
CDR3nt: TGTGCCAGCAGTGATTCGGACGACGGCGGGAGGCAGTTCTTC
CDR3aa: CASSDSDDGGRQFF

abundance: .
j_gene: TRBJ2-7
d_gene: TRBD1
v_gene: TRBV5-5
CDR3nt: TGTGCCAGCAGCTTGACAACAGGGGGGACCTACGAGCAGTACTTC
CDR3aa: CASSLTTGGTYEQYF

abundance: .
j_gene: TRBJ2-2
d_gene: .
v_gene: TRBV18
CDR3nt: TGTGCCAGCTCACCGCTGTTCAGGGACACCGGGGAGCTGTTTTTT
CDR3aa: CASSPLFRDTGELFF